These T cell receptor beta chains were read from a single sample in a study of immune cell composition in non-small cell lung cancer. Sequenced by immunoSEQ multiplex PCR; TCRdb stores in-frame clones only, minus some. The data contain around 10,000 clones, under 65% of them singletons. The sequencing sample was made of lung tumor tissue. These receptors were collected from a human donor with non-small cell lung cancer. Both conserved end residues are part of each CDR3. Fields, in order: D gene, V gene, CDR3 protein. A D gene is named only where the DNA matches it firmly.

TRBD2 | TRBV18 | CASSFGLAGGRLTDTQYF
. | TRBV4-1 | CASSQESPPAKNIQYF
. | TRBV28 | CASIKSRGEETQYF
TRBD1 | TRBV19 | CASSPDRAWNQPQHF
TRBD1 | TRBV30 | CAWSGQGNTEAFF
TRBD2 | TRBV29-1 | CSVAPGGHEQFF
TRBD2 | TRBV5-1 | CASSLYPSGSDTGELFF
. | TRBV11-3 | CASSLDARANEQFF
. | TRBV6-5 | CASRQSSSSADTQYF
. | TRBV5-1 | CASSLAAGIGTDTQYF
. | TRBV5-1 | CASSLAGLPRGEQYF
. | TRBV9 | CASTSGPFSGEQYF
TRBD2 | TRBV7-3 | CASSLRLAGMDEQYF
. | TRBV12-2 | CASRGGFSSGANVLTF
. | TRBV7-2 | CASSLTFGDTQYF
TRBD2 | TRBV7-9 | CASMMGGGQETQYF
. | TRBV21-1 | CASAQHRGEKGLAGGPNKYF
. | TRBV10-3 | CAISEGVTEAFF
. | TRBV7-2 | CASSLWLAETQYF
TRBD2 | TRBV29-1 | CSGGTSDNEQFF
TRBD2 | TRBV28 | CASSWTSVADTQYF
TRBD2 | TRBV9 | CASSAGTSGSLGTDTQYF
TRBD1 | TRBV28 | CASSSQPGTVGAAGELFF
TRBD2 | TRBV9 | CASSVAPQAGGRNEQFF
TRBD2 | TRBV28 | CASSLAGEGVEQFF
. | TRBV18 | CASSLLSSETQYF
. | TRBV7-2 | CASSINGYQPQHF
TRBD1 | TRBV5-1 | CASSTETGDGYTF
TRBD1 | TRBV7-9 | CASSHPGQGLSYEQYF
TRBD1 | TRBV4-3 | CASSPDRNGEQYF
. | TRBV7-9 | CASSLDRGLQYF
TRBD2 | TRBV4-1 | CASSQALAGEYEQYF
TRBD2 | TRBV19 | CASIEGGSTGELFF
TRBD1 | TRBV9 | CASSDSRDRGSNTEAFF
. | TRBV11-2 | CASSSRYEFSGELFF
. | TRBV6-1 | CASHPGGAGQPQHF
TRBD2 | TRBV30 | CAWSVLAGGPRGETQYF
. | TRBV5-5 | CASSLASGFDGYTF
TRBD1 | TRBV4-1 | CASSPGTGADNEKLFF
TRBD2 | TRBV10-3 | CAISDRSGARKGGTDTQYF
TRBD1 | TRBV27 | CASSPWTGRSEAFF
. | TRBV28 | CAGADGTTEAFF
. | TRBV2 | CASSVRPESPYEQYF
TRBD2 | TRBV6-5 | CANSYGQGGREQYF
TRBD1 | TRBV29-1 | CSVEKGQGLYEQYF
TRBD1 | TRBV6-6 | CASRQGYYQPQHF
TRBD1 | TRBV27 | CASRETGRNEKLFF
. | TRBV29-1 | CSVQTGQETQYF
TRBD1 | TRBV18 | CASSEYPGQTTGELFF
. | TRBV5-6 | CASSPNPVSTDTQYF
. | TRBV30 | CAWSDRYNQPQHF
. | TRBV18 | CASSVQGDAFF